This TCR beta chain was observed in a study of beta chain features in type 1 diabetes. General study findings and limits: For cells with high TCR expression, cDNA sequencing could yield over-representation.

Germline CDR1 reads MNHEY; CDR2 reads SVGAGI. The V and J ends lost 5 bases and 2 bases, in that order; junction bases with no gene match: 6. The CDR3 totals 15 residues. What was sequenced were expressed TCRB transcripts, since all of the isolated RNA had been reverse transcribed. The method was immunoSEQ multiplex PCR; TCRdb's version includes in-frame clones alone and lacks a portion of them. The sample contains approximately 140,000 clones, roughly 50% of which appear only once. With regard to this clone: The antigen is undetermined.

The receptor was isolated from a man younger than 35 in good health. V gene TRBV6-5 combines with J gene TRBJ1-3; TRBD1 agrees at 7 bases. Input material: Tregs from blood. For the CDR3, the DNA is TGTGCCAGCAGTAGACAACAGGGGACTGGAAACACCATATATTTT. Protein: CASSRQQGTGNTIYF.